The present entry profiles one TCR beta chain with its context. Its target is unknown. V dropped 1 base and J dropped 3 bases, with 16 bases sitting between them. This CDR3 contains 15 residues. From germline, CDR1 is DFQATT and CDR2 SNEGSKA (reference sequence). The data are from a study of T-cell reconstitution after alpha-beta-depleted transplantation in children. Preparing the TCRbeta library involved the use of unique molecular identifiers. TCRdb analysed the PCR reads with MiXCR anew, one entry per CDR3 protein. The table lists about 150,000 distinct CDR3 sequences, around 10% of them singletons. Overall study results and limits: There were reportedly several hundred expanded graft clones from which alpha-beta T cells came about two months after transplant.

The sequenced sample was PBMCs, mostly from graft donor cells, obtained 180 days after TCRalphabeta/CD19-depleted stem cell transplant. The J gene is TRBJ2-7, the V gene TRBV20-1; TRBD1 is a possible D gene (6 bases). This clonotype was sampled from a female patient aged 2 to 10 who had a stem cell transplant for congenital amegakaryocytic thrombocytopenia, so the T cells may come from the graft donor. CDR3 region: CSARGAGVRNYEQYF. CDR3 DNA sequence: TGCAGTGCTAGAGGCGCAGGGGTTAGGAACTACGAGCAGTACTTC.